This paragraph covers one T cell receptor beta chain sequence. Its antigen is not identified. The ends lost 6 bases at V and 3 bases at J; junction bases unmatched: 7. Germline CDR1 and CDR2: MNHEY and SVGAGI. This CDR3 comprises 14 residues. This sample was taken from a study of T cell responses to AZD1222 COVID-19 vaccine. Broader study findings: Breadth and depth of Spike-specific TCRs rose after two AZD1222 doses. Mostly white British, mostly female donors; authors suggested clonal diversity may be underestimated. Just five to seven AZD1222 recipients tested seropositive at baseline. Researchers report vaccine-associated CD4 TCRs spanning spike, with dominance at 160-218 and 743-854.

The assay was immunoSEQ multiplex PCR, and TCRdb's table has in-frame clones only and misses some. The table records about 70,000 clones, approximately 90% of them present only once. The TCR sequence derives from an adult who received the MenACWY meningococcal vaccine as a control. The chain combines TRBV6-5 with TRBJ2-5; TRBD2 matches at 7 bases. Sample: peripheral blood, taken 28 days after the second dose of the MenACWY control vaccine. For the CDR3, the DNA is TGTGCCAGCAGCTTTTCGGCGGGGGAAGAGACCCAGTACTTC. This codes for CASSFSAGEETQYF.